This paragraph covers one TCR beta chain sequence. Looked up from germline, CDR1 is MGHDK and CDR2 is SYGVNS. The germline V and J ends were trimmed by 5 bases and 7 bases, with 20 bases remaining between them. This CDR3 comprises 15 residues. The data were taken from a study of T-cell memory formation after mild COVID-19. Study-wide background: TCR clusters were mostly confined to one donor each.

TCRdb reprocessed the 5' RACE reads via MiXCR and lists one record per CDR3 protein. The repertoire holds roughly 48,000 distinct CDR3 sequences, with roughly 27% as singletons. This sequence originates from a man aged 18 to 30 who had mild COVID-19 (a few samples of this study predate the infection). Cell type and time point are not known. The J gene is TRBJ1-1, the V gene TRBV25-1; no clear D gene. Sequenced input: PBMCs or a T cell subset sorted from them (not recorded which). This chain's CDR3 is CASSTHSGVAGEAFF. The CDR3 region has the DNA TGTGCCAGCAGTACGCACAGTGGGGTAGCCGGTGAAGCTTTCTTT.